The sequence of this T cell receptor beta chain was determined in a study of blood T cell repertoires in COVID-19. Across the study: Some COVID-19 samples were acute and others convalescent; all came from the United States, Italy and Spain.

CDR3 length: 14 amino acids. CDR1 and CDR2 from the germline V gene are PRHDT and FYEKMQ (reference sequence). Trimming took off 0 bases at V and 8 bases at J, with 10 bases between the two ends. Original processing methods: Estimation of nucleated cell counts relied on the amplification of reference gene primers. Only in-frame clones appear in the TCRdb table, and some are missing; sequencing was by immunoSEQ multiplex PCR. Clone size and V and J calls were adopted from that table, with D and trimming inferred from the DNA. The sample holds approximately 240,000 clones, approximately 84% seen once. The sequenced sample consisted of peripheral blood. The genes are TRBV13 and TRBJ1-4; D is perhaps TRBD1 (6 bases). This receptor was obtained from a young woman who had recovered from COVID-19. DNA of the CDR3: TGTGCCAGCAGCTTAGGACAGGGCTTCGAAAAACTGTTTTTT. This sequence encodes CASSLGQGFEKLFF. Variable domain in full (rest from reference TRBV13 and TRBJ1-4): AAGVIQSPRHLIKEKRETATLKCYPIPRHDTVYWYQQGPGQDPQFLISFYEKMQSDKGSIPDRFSAQQFSDYHSELNMSSLELGDSALYFCASSLGQGFEKLFFGSGTQLSVL.